This T cell receptor (beta chain) emerged from a study of blood T cell repertoires in COVID-19. Measured with immunoSEQ multiplex PCR; TCRdb has only the in-frame clones, and not every one. Of 280,000 or so clones in the sample, 80% to 90% were seen once. Ages ranged from about 18 to 100 years, with residence in about 23 US areas. Participants had their cohort set by participant-reported clinical history. Recovered status in Cohort 3 required two negative PCRs, clearance, or symptom resolution. The junction had 3 bases not matched to a gene; V was cut back by 5 bases and J by 5 bases. CDR1 and CDR2 (germline): MRHNA, SNTAGT. The CDR3 extends over 13 amino acids.

The sample consisted of PBMCs or T cells enriched from blood (not recorded which). This TCR derives from a young man who had recovered from COVID-19. This sequence joins TRBV6-4 and TRBJ2-5, with 9 positions matching TRBD1. For the CDR3, the DNA is TGTGCCAGCAGTACGGGACAGGGCGAGACCCAGTACTTC. This encodes CASSTGQGETQYF.